These 4 T cell receptor beta chains came from one sample sequenced in a study of blood T cells in healthy people across ages. A second PCR, run for about 7 to 11 cycles, used a sample-barcoded 5' primer plus a J-beta primer mix. TCRdb analysed the 5' RACE reads with MiXCR anew, one entry per CDR3 protein. The data hold about 1 million distinct CDR3 sequences, with under 55% observed a single time. The sequenced sample consisted of blood. These receptors were obtained from an older woman in good health.

The chain is built from TRBV20-1 and TRBJ1-1; D is ambiguous. CDR3 length: 11 residues. The germline V gene has CDR1 DFQATT and CDR2 SNEGSKA (reference sequence). V was trimmed by 3 bases and J by 4 bases, leaving 6 bases between them. The DNA of the CDR3 is TGCAGTGCTAGTTCCGGCACTGAAGCTTTCTTT. Protein product: CSASSGTEAFF.

This clonotype was picked up a small number of times. The CDR3: CAWSSALQGLRGNYGYTF. The CDR3 DNA reads TGTGCCTGGAGTTCGGCGCTACAGGGACTGAGGGGTAACTATGGCTACACCTTC. This chain links TRBV30 with TRBJ1-2; tentatively, D is TRBD1 (6 bases). The CDR3 is made up of 18 amino acids. Trimming took 2 bases from V and 1 from J, leaving 23 bases between them. Germline CDR1 is GTSNPN and CDR2 is SVGIG (reference sequence).

For the CDR3, the DNA is TGTGCCAGCAGCCGACGCTCGGGACAGGACCCCGAAAAACTGTTTTTT. Its protein product is CASSRRSGQDPEKLFF. This chain joins TRBV4-2 and TRBJ1-4; 8 positions agree with TRBD1. Germline-derived CDR1 and CDR2 are LGHNA and YNFKEQ. V shed 4 bases and J 8 bases; nucleotides not matched to a gene: 12. CDR3 size: 16 residues.

This chain joins TRBV10-1 and TRBJ2-7; 12 bases align to TRBD2. CDR3 length: 17 residues. V dropped 0 bases and J dropped 4; count of bases not matched to a gene: 7. Germline V gene lookup returns CDR1 WNHNN and CDR2 SYGVQD (reference sequence). The CDR3 loop reads CASSESVPGTSGYEQYF. CDR3 bases: TGCGCCAGCAGTGAGTCGGTCCCCGGGACTAGCGGGTACGAGCAGTACTTC.